The 28 T cell receptor beta chains below all came from one sample that was sequenced in a study of Graves' ophthalmopathy and Graves' hyperthyroidism (dated by TCRdb to the late 2010s). The sequencer listed for this sample is Illumina HiSeq 2000. TCR beta CDR3 regions were amplified from RNA transcripts for repertoire sequencing. HTBI primers and the Qiagen OneStep RT-PCR kit were used in a first-round RT-PCR, which was followed by a second-round multiplex PCR, size selection and purification. TCRdb reran the public reads through fastp at Q25 and MiXCR, keeping productive beta chains. Entries are consolidated by CDR3 protein sequence, retaining the most common genes and DNA. For this sample there are 400,000 to 500,000 distinct CDR3 sequences; under 25% appear just once. Roughly 3% of the sample is taken by the ten largest. Material for sequencing was peripheral blood. The receptor source for this set is a woman younger than 35 with stable Graves' hyperthyroidism. Donor details come from another sample of the same person, matched by shared clones.

This chain joins TRBV2 and TRBJ2-2; either TRBD1 or TRBD2 may supply D (5 bases each). The V and J ends lost 8 bases and 4 bases respectively, with 14 bases between them. The CDR3 sequence is 14 residues long. The germline V gene has CDR1 SNHLY and CDR2 FYNNEI. CDR3 in amino acids: CASGQRGVTGELFF. The CDR3 DNA sequence: TGTGCCAGCGGGCAGAGAGGGGTCACCGGGGAGCTGTTTTTT.

The chain couples TRBV6-1 to TRBJ2-5, with a possible D match to TRBD1 (5 bases). The CDR3 is made up of 15 amino acids. V was pared by 2 bases and J by 3 bases, with 13 bases between. Germline V gene lookup returns CDR1 MNHNS and CDR2 SASEGT. The CDR3 region has the DNA TGTGCCAGCAGTGAAACCCAGGGCCGCAAAGAGACCCAGTACTTC. This gives the protein CASSETQGRKETQYF.

This clonotype was counted a few times. The chain joins TRBV6-1 to TRBJ2-7, with 11 bases matching TRBD2. Germline trimming cut 7 bases from V and 0 bases from J; bases unmatched to any gene: 8. The CDR3 contains 16 residues. The germline gives CDR1 MNHNS, CDR2 SASEGT. The CDR3, as DNA: TGTGCCAGCATCGTCATAGCGGGGGGGAGCTCCTACGAGCAGTACTTC. This encodes CASIVIAGGSSYEQYF.

This clonotype was observed many times. The chain links TRBV4-3 to TRBJ2-7; 7 bases match TRBD2. V shed 1 base, J shed 5 bases, and the junction held 11 bases outside the gene matches. CDR3 length equals 16 residues. The germline CDR1 and CDR2 sequences are LGHNA and YSLEER. The CDR3 protein is CASSQVSGGRRDEQYF. The CDR3 DNA reads TGCGCCAGCAGCCAAGTATCGGGCGGGAGAAGGGACGAGCAGTACTTC.

Comment on this clonotype: One junction end disagrees with the germline gene, perhaps due to a read error. The rearrangement joins TRBV12-3 or TRBV12-4 to TRBJ2-7, with D possibly TRBD2 on 6 matching bases. This CDR3 has 18 amino acids. The CDR3 reads CASSWKLRASDKTYDQYF. CDR3 DNA sequence: TGTGCCAGCAGTTGGAAATTAAGGGCTAGCGATAAGACCTACGATCAGTACTTC.

This clonotype was counted ten times or more. The gene calls are TRBV29-1 and TRBJ2-7; D unclear. CDR1 and CDR2 (germline): SQVTM, ANQGSEA. V was clipped by 4 bases and J by 1 base, with 5 bases between them. The CDR3 loop spans 11 amino acids. CDR3 DNA: TGCAGCGTTGTGGAATCCTACGAGCAGTACTTC. It translates to CSVVESYEQYF.

The rearrangement links TRBV6-2 or TRBV6-3 to TRBJ1-2; 10 bases are a match to TRBD1. V lost 2 bases and J lost 2; bases outside the gene matches: 2. Germline V CDR1 and CDR2: MNHEY, SVGEGT. This CDR3 region has 15 residues. In DNA, the CDR3 is TGTGCCAGCAGTTACGGGGGACAGGGGAACTATGGCTACACCTTC. Its protein is CASSYGGQGNYGYTF.

The chain links TRBV10-3 to TRBJ2-7, with 8 bases aligning to TRBD2. Trimming at V came to 10 bases and at J to 0 bases, leaving 14 bases not matched to a gene. The CDR3 runs 16 residues. CDR1 ENHRY and CDR2 SYGVKD come from the germline V gene. The CDR3 region is CATMGAGGASSYEQYF. CDR3 bases: TGTGCCACCATGGGGGCGGGGGGCGCGAGCTCCTACGAGCAGTACTTC.

This clonotype was seen at least ten times. The V gene is TRBV18, the J gene TRBJ1-3; TRBD1 matches at 9 bases. V lost 3 bases and J lost 8; bases outside the gene matches: 5. The CDR3 runs 14 residues. In germline, CDR1 is KGHSH, CDR2 LQKENI. The CDR3 reads CASSPRTGEDTIYF. The CDR3 nucleotides are TGTGCCAGCTCACCTCGGACAGGGGAAGACACCATATATTTT.

This clonotype has at least ten counts. This rearrangement joins TRBV5-1 to TRBJ1-6; D not resolved. Germline V lookup: CDR1 SGHRS, CDR2 YFSETQ. The CDR3 has 13 amino acids. The V end lost 5 bases, the J end lost 10 bases, and 13 bases lay between the germline ends. The CDR3: CASRTTSQSPLHF. In nucleotides, the CDR3 is TGCGCCAGCAGAACCACGAGCCAGTCACCCCTCCACTTT.

This clonotype has a count of ten or more. V usage is TRBV12-3 or TRBV12-4 and J usage is TRBJ2-5, with D perhaps matching TRBD1 or TRBD2 (5 bases each). The CDR3 has 16 amino acids. Trimming removed 7 bases at V and 0 bases at J, with 18 bases between. CDR3 sequence: CASTGTRRWYQETQYF. The CDR3, as DNA: TGTGCCAGCACCGGGACCCGCCGGTGGTACCAAGAGACCCAGTACTTC.

Regarding this clonotype: One end of the junction fails to match germline, which may point to a read error. The gene calls are TRBV15 and TRBJ2-7; 7 bases are a match to TRBD1. The length of the CDR3 is 13 residues. Germline V gives CDR1 LNHNV, CDR2 YYDKDF (reference sequence). DNA for the CDR3: TGTGCCACCATCGCGATAGGGGGCTACGATCAGTACTTC. Translation gives CATIAIGGYDQYF.

This clonotype was found many times. J is TRBJ1-1 and V is TRBV6-5; D perhaps matches TRBD1 (6 bases). The V gene lost 7 bases and the J gene lost 2 bases, with 14 bases spanning the gap. CDR1 is MNHEY, CDR2 SVGAGI, per germline. This CDR3 spans 14 amino acids. The CDR3 nucleotides read TGTGCCAGCACGCCGACAGGTCTCAACACTGAAGCTTTCTTT. Translation: CASTPTGLNTEAFF.

In its sample, this clonotype was seen a few times. The chain recombines TRBV12-3 or TRBV12-4 with TRBJ1-1; TRBD1 is a possible D gene (5 bases). The CDR3 consists of 12 residues. V dropped 7 bases and J dropped 5 bases, with 11 bases sitting between them. Here the CDR3 DNA reads TGTGCCAGCACCGAACAGGCTACTGAAGCTTTCTTT. Its protein is CASTEQATEAFF.

In this sample, this clonotype turned up many times. The chain combines TRBV30 with TRBJ1-1; possible D gene TRBD1, 5 bases. Germline-derived CDR1 and CDR2 are GTSNPN and SVGIG (reference sequence). Trimming shortened V by 5 bases and J by 4 bases, and 14 bases separated the two germline ends. CDR3 size: 13 residues. In DNA, the CDR3 is TGTGCCTGGGGATATGGGGGGTCCACTGAAGCTTTCTTT. Protein product: CAWGYGGSTEAFF.

Points on this clonotype: Because the CDR3 is missing its conserved closing phenylalanine or tryptophan, this is likely a read error. It is unclear where the CDR3 begins or ends on the DNA, so no DNA is shown, and the CDR3 is as TCRdb lists it. The V gene is TRBV11-2, the J gene TRBJ2-2; TRBD2, the D gene given by the table, was not confirmed from the DNA. Germline V gives CDR1 SGHAT, CDR2 FQNNGV. From its first to its last residue, the CDR3 has 16 amino acids. The CDR3 region is CASSLNGGSGAGELLL.

In its sample, this clonotype was seen many times. This chain's CDR3 is CASSHPQGTRNTEAFF. CDR3 DNA: TGCGCCAGCAGCCACCCACAGGGGACGAGGAACACTGAAGCTTTCTTT. The chain couples TRBV5-1 to TRBJ1-1, with 7 bases lining up with TRBD1. CDR3 size: 16 residues. V shed 4 bases and J 1 base; nucleotides not matched to a gene: 10. In germline, CDR1 is SGHRS, CDR2 YFSETQ.

This clonotype was seen many times. The rearrangement links TRBV20-1 to TRBJ2-7; no firm D call. Germline CDR1 and CDR2: DFQATT and SNEGSKA (reference sequence). Deletions cut 1 base from V and 4 bases from J, with 8 bases between. This CDR3 region has 12 residues. The CDR3 DNA reads TGCAGTGCTAGAGGGAGCCAATACGAGCAGTACTTC. Protein: CSARGSQYEQYF.

In this sample, this clonotype turned up many times. This chain uses TRBV20-1 with TRBJ2-7; 13 positions match TRBD2. V trimming: 1 base; J trimming: 6 bases; junction bases outside the gene matches: 3. This CDR3 is 14 amino acids long. The germline CDR1 and CDR2 sequences are DFQATT and SNEGSKA (reference sequence). In nucleotides, the CDR3 is TGCAGTGCTAGAGCTGGACTAGCGGGAGCCGAGCAGTACTTC. As protein: CSARAGLAGAEQYF.

At least ten counts were recorded for this clonotype. This sequence joins TRBV12-3 or TRBV12-4 and TRBJ1-1; D is uncertain. With 1 base removed from V and 10 bases from J, the gap between germline ends came to 13 bases. This CDR3 is 13 amino acids long. In nucleotides, the CDR3 is TGTGCCAGCAGTTTAGGGCCAGACCCCGGAGCTTTCTTT. Protein: CASSLGPDPGAFF.

This clonotype was detected ten times or more. The J gene is TRBJ2-2, the V gene TRBV6-5, with 7 bases lining up with TRBD2. Germline V gene sequence: CDR1 MNHEY, CDR2 SVGAGI. There are 14 residues in the CDR3. The V segment lost 6 bases and the J segment 6 bases; nucleotides outside the gene matches: 7. CDR3 DNA: TGTGCCAGCAGACCTGAGCGGGGCGCCGGGGAGCTGTTTTTT. It specifies CASRPERGAGELFF.

The chain links TRBV9 to TRBJ2-5, with TRBD2 matching 11 bases. Trimming took 3 bases from V and 4 from J; bases not matched to a gene: 17. The CDR3 runs to 19 residues. From germline, CDR1 is SGDLS and CDR2 YYNGEE. Written as DNA, the CDR3 is TGTGCCAGCAGCGACGGACTAGCGGGCCCCGGTAGAGTGATAGAGACCCAGTACTTC. It is translated as CASSDGLAGPGRVIETQYF. Using reference TRBV9 and TRBJ2-5 for the parts outside the CDR3, the full variable domain is DSGVTQTPKHLITATGQRVTLRCSPRSGDLSVYWYQQSLDQGLQFLIQYYNGEERAKGNILERFSAQQFPDLHSELNLSSLELGDSALYFCASSDGLAGPGRVIETQYFGPGTRLLVL.

Ten or more counts support this clonotype. The rearrangement joins TRBV11-1 to TRBJ1-2; no firm D call. CDR1 is SGHAT, CDR2 FQDESV, per germline (reference sequence). The CDR3 totals 16 residues. V was cut by 3 bases and J by 4 bases, with 18 bases left in between. The DNA for the CDR3 is TGTGCCAGCAGCTTCCTCTACAATGAAGGGCCCTATGGCTACACCTTC. It yields the protein CASSFLYNEGPYGYTF.

This clonotype was detected ten times or more. The V gene is TRBV19, the J gene TRBJ2-7; D is perhaps TRBD2 (6 bases). The CDR3 runs 15 residues. The V and J ends lost 6 bases and 2 bases respectively, with 17 bases between them. Germline V gene lookup returns CDR1 LNHDA and CDR2 SQIVND (reference sequence). The CDR3 reads CASSGSRDHTYEQYF. The CDR3 DNA is TGTGCCAGTAGCGGGAGCCGGGACCACACCTACGAGCAGTACTTC.

This clonotype was seen repeatedly, ten times or more. The V gene is TRBV4-1, the J gene TRBJ2-2; D ambiguous. This CDR3 has 11 residues. Germline-derived CDR1 and CDR2 are MGHRA and YSYEKL. Trimming left V 2 bases short and J 8 bases short, with 3 bases between. The CDR3 DNA sequence: TGCGCCAGCAGCCAATCGGGGGAGCTGTTTTTT. It encodes CASSQSGELFF.

In its sample, this clonotype was seen many times. V is TRBV6-1 and J is TRBJ2-7, with a possible D match to TRBD2 (6 bases). The CDR3 runs 16 residues. Trimming pared 6 bases from V and 7 bases from J, leaving 25 bases between. Germline lookup yields CDR1 MNHNS and CDR2 SASEGT. CDR3 DNA: TGTGCCAGCAGCCCCTTCCCTAGCGACTACGTGCGGGAGCAGTACTTC. Translated, it gives CASSPFPSDYVREQYF.

This clonotype was observed at least ten times. V and J are TRBV2 and TRBJ1-6; possibly TRBD1 for D (5 bases). Germline V CDR1 and CDR2: SNHLY, FYNNEI. The CDR3 spans 15 residues. V lost 2 bases and J lost 1, with 6 bases in between. CDR3 protein: CASSEQGSYNSPLHF. The CDR3 DNA reads as TGTGCCAGCAGTGAACAGGGATCCTATAATTCACCCCTCCACTTT.

In this sample, this clonotype turned up many times. The V and J genes are TRBV28 and TRBJ2-7; 9 nucleotides match TRBD2. The CDR3 length is 16 residues. Germline V CDR1 and CDR2: MDHEN, SYDVKM. V gave up 6 bases and J gave up 0 bases; unmatched junction bases: 9. CDR3 bases: TGTGCCAGCAGCCCGAACTTTAGCGGGAGCTCCTACGAGCAGTACTTC. It codes for CASSPNFSGSSYEQYF.